This T cell receptor (beta chain) was retrieved from a study of cytomegalovirus exposure and HLA in healthy donors (dated by TCRdb to about 2017). Broadly, across the study: In an earlier analysis of some 550 of the donors, 276 Gb of sequence data and some 100 million unique TCR beta sequences from about 190 million T cells were reported. Besides the first cohort of 550 to 750 subjects, a separate validation cohort made up of 90 to 150 different subjects was used. The study profiled the T cell repertoires of under 850 subjects by immunosequencing and related them to cytomegalovirus serostatus. In a later analysis, previously published TCR beta repertoires from fewer than 750 donors were re-analyzed and high-resolution HLA genotyping was added so that TCR occurrence patterns could be studied. Of the roughly 400 genotyped donors, 65% to 90% were placed in the genetic ancestry cluster associated with self-reported Caucasian donors. Among roughly 370 genotyped donors of the cohort, an average of approximately 240,000 unique TCR beta nucleotide sequences were sequenced per donor, roughly 20% of them non-productive. Typing coverage varied by locus: about 629-630 donors for A, B, C, DRB1 and DQB1; under 550 for DQA1; around 610 for DPA1; approximately 450 for DPB1. Because of strong linkage in the cohort, 4 to 6 DR-DQ haplotypes were treated as single units for association and clustering. Both class I and class II loci were covered by HLA typing, at four-digit resolution. In an earlier analysis of 500 to 650 of the donors, high-throughput TCR beta sequencing was used to judge whether each TCR beta V gene segment behaved as functional or pseudogenic. An early release covering approximately 600 HLA-typed donors comprised approximately 290 gigabases of sequencing data and around 86 million unique TCR sequences. In the later analysis, no new phenotypic data were used to find candidate immune exposures; instead, reliance was placed on TCR beta sequences and their occurrence across donors. To predict cytomegalovirus infection status, the study brought together high-throughput TCR immunosequencing, statistical association of individual TCRs with disease status, and machine learning. The study aimed to test whether signatures of past pathogen exposure could be identified by cataloging public T cell receptors. Donor age, sex, ethnicity and CMV serostatus were compiled alongside the repertoire data. A later genetic analysis used genome-wide SNP genotypes for about 60% of the 666 donors, treating that subset as a discovery cohort. Every repertoire in the discovery cohort had been generated on one and the same sequencing platform.

What the work shows at the level of the full study, not this receptor alone: Because counts were too low, about 17 rarely observed V segments, including chromosome 9 orphons, were excluded from the earlier analysis of around 640 of the donors. In vitro tests confirmed that a few of the cytomegalovirus-associated TCR beta chains recognize cytomegalovirus antigens. In a later analysis, HLA-associated TCR beta chains showed more clonal expansion and lower generation probabilities than non-associated chains that were equally common. In an earlier analysis of some 500 of the donors, most TCR beta V segments were observed in productive rearrangements about 90% or about 30% of the time, broadly matching IMGT annotations. In a later analysis, several top co-occurrence clusters were reported to appear linked to parvovirus B19, influenza, CMV and Epstein-Barr virus. Across donors, most TCR sequences were observed very rarely, whereas some public TCRs were present in many individuals. Because some donors lacked HLA typing at each locus, the association tests relied only on the typed subset. In a later genetic analysis, fewer N-insertions in productive TCRs were reported among donors in an Asian-associated ancestry cluster than the roughly 700-donor mean. Strong co-occurrence of HLA alleles, especially DR and DQ, made assigning TCR associations to individual alleles difficult. A later analysis found that TCR association rates varied across HLA loci, with DRB1 alleles showing the most associated TCRs and HLA-C alleles the fewest. The presence/absence analyses assumed that sequencing depth was roughly uniform across donors, and that assumption may not be true. Cytomegalovirus status was reported to be diagnosed by the classifier with high specificity and sensitivity in both the original and validation cohorts. The cohort was sequenced for TCR beta chains only, and without alpha or paired-chain data the features that could be detected were limited. Some IMGT-functional V segments, including TRBV6-2 and TRBV6-3, could not be told apart with the 87-base-pair reads, so those segments were excluded. It was suggested by the authors that the approach could potentially be generalized to other disease states and immunological phenotypes. Most CMV-associated TCR beta chains appeared to be HLA-restricted in a later analysis, and the HLA associations seemed to be driven largely by CMV exposure. In the study, about 150 TCR beta chains were listed as associated with cytomegalovirus. A further reported finding was that TCR beta sequences accurately predicted the HLA-A and HLA-B alleles for most subjects in the first cohort. The sequencing pipeline was judged likely to have produced a cluster of highly shared sequence variants as a technical artifact. V-gene and J-gene trimming of TCR beta chains was associated with a missense DCLRE1C variant in a later genetic analysis, and the association was replicated in an independent cohort. Linkage disequilibrium might explain the correlated functional status among segregating V segments, but an unknown experimental factor could not be excluded. CMV serostatus was the only immune exposure information available for the cohort. A later analysis associated about 16,000 TCR beta sequences with specific HLA alleles at a false discovery rate of 0.05.

The library was obtained by the immunoSEQ multiplex PCR assay. For the multiplex PCR, a mixture combining 60 forward primers for TCR Vbeta segments and 13 reverse primers for TCR Jbeta segments was used. The CDR3 region of rearranged TCR beta genes was amplified from genomic DNA with a multiplex PCR assay. The amplified TCR beta libraries were sequenced on the Illumina HiSeq System as 87-base-pair reads. As for the original processing: Across the 666 repertoires, a later analysis counted tens of millions of unique TCR beta chains, around 11 million of which were shared by at least two donors. To remove PCR and sequencing errors, raw reads were error-corrected and collapsed into unique sequences using a nearest-neighbor algorithm that merged closely related sequences. Alignment of CDR3 sequences to IMGT reference sequences was used to assign V, D and J gene segments. Each retained sequence needed at least a six-nucleotide match to both a V gene segment and a J gene segment. Rearrangements were classified as productive when the CDR3 lacked stop codons and remained in frame with V and J, and all other rearrangements were classified as non-productive. Following IMGT convention, CDR3 was defined as the stretch from the second conserved V-encoded cysteine to the conserved J-encoded phenylalanine. Sequences without an unambiguous match to a single V gene segment were excluded from the earlier analysis of almost 600 of the donors. In an earlier analysis of around 590 of the donors, a V segment was called functional when productive rearrangements were above 56.7%, and segregating when the standard deviation between donors exceeded 5%. To diagnose cytomegalovirus status from the catalog of TCR beta chain sequences, a statistical classification framework was built. A later analysis assigned V and J genes by comparing TCR nucleotide sequences with IMGT/GENE-DB human TR gene sequences. In a later analysis, CDR3 sequences and most-parsimonious VDJ recombination scenarios were assigned using the TCRdist pipeline. In a later analysis, each TCR beta chain was defined by its CDR3 amino acid sequence together with its V-gene family, and reads lacking a unique V-gene family were excluded. In a later analysis, 500 to 700 highly shared, low-generation-probability nucleotide sequences were removed to address suspected cross-contamination and a sequencing artifact. In a later analysis, a clonal expansion index for each public chain was calculated from normalized within-repertoire ranks of inferred template counts. Generation probabilities in a later analysis came from a VDJ recombination model fitted to out-of-frame rearrangements, and those results were checked against IGoR. In a later analysis, TCR-TCR, TCR-HLA and TCR-CMV co-occurrence was scored with hypergeometric tests, and a repertoire-size bias correction was applied to TCR pairs. A later analysis estimated false discovery rates by permuting HLA or CMV assignments 20 times. In a later analysis, co-occurring TCRs were grouped with DBSCAN, and TCRdist sequence similarity was added when clustering was performed within HLA-allele-positive subsets. Repertoires with fewer than 30,000 or more than 120,000 public chains, plus five repertoires with anomalous nucleotide sharing, were excluded from co-occurrence clustering. This immuneACCESS table, as held by TCRdb, lists in-frame sequences with V and J called but not all clones. Of the missing ones, under half trace to an unresolved V gene in checked studies; the others have no known cause. From that table come the V and J calls and clone size; the DNA was used to work out D and trimming. This sample holds 200,000 to 250,000 clones; over 65% were observed only once. The ten largest clones take up 0.63% of the sample.

In total, 500 to 700 healthy bone marrow donors made up the cohort. At the time of sampling, all cohort members were nominally healthy, though unrecorded immune exposures were likely present. The donor was CMV seronegative and belonged to the group of 352 seronegative cohort members. A peripheral blood sample was collected from each donor, and TCR beta sequencing was performed on peripheral blood mononuclear cells. The Qiagen DNeasy Blood Extraction Kit was used to extract genomic DNA from the blood cell samples. This clone was detected only a few times. Its antigen has not been determined. It has no much larger one-base neighbor in the sample; base qualities were not kept. V is cut by 6 bases and J by 4 bases, and the space between the germline ends is 12 bases. The CDR3 has 12 amino acids, counting the end cysteine and phenylalanine. Only the CDR3 portion is preserved as DNA: 36 bases, with reading frame beginning at the first base. According to the germline V gene, CDR1 reads SQVTM and CDR2 reads ANQGSEA.

The chain couples TRBV29-1 to TRBJ1-2, with TRBD1 as a weak D call on 5 bases. The sequenced material came from PBMCs. This receptor was obtained from a man between 18 and 29 years old in good health and CMV-seronegative. The nucleotide sequence is TGCAGCGTCCATGTGGGGCGCTATGGCTACACCTTC. This is translated as CSVHVGRYGYTF. When the CDR3 is completed using the reference TRBV29-1 and TRBJ1-2 genes on either side, the full variable domain is SAVISQKPSRDICQRGTSLTIQCQVDSQVTMMFWYRQQPGQSLTLIATANQGSEATYESGFVIDKFPISRPNLTFSTLTVSNMSPEDSSIYLCSVHVGRYGYTFGSGTRLTVV.